Following are 13 T cell receptor beta chains from one sample sequenced in a study of blood T cells in healthy people across ages. The second PCR ran roughly 7 to 11 cycles with a sample-barcoded 5' primer and J-beta primers. TCRdb re-called the 5' RACE reads through MiXCR, storing one row per CDR3 protein. The sample yields 730,000 or so distinct CDR3 sequences, around two fifths seen once. Sequencing input: blood. These receptors came from a man at least 80 years old in good health.

About this clonotype itself: A much larger clone differs from this one at a single base, so this may be a read error. This chain links TRBV7-8 with TRBJ2-3; TRBD2 agrees at 8 bases. The CDR3 is 15 residues long. J lost 4 bases, V lost 3 bases, and 6 bases had no gene match. In germline, CDR1 is SGHVS, CDR2 FQNEAQ. CDR3: CASSFSSTSADTQYF. The CDR3, as DNA: TGTGCCAGCAGCTTTAGTTCGACTAGCGCAGATACGCAGTATTTT.

This clonotype has more than one count but fewer than ten. The V call is TRBV20-1, the J call TRBJ2-1; D is unresolved. Germline V gene sequence: CDR1 DFQATT, CDR2 SNEGSKA (reference sequence). Trimming left V 0 bases short and J 0 bases short, with 12 bases between. The CDR3 is made up of 16 amino acids. The CDR3 sequence is CSARDRNARSYNEQFF. In DNA form, the CDR3 reads TGCAGTGCTAGAGATAGAAACGCACGCTCCTACAATGAGCAGTTCTTC.

J is TRBJ2-3 and V is TRBV7-2; 7 nucleotides agree with TRBD1. After removal of 3 bases from V and 2 bases from J, the junction contained 2 bases not matched to a gene. Germline-derived CDR1 and CDR2 are SGHTA and FQGNSA. The length of the CDR3 is 14 residues. The DNA for the CDR3 is TGTGCCAGCAGCTTCGACAGGGACACAGATACGCAGTATTTT. It specifies CASSFDRDTDTQYF.

The J gene is TRBJ2-7, the V gene TRBV2; D is undetermined. The DNA end favors TRBJ2-5, so the J call may be wrong. Germline V lookup: CDR1 SNHLY, CDR2 FYNNEI. The CDR3 is made up of 16 amino acids. CDR3 sequence: CASSRDPGYQTETQYF. The CDR3 nucleotides read TGTGCCAGCAGCCGCGATCCAGGTTATCAAACAGAGACCCAGTACTTC.

The chain couples TRBV4-3 to TRBJ2-7, with 10 bases lining up with TRBD2. Trimming at V came to 4 bases and at J to 3 bases, leaving 6 bases not matched to a gene. The germline V gene has CDR1 LGHNA and CDR2 YSLEER. This CDR3 region has 15 residues. CDR3 in DNA: TGCGCCAGCAGCCGAGGGACTAGCGAGGGCTACGAGCAGTACTTC. It specifies CASSRGTSEGYEQYF.

In its sample, this clonotype was seen a few times. The chain carries TRBV6-1 and TRBJ2-1; 8 bases are a match to TRBD1. V lost 6 bases, J lost 2 bases, and 6 bases stayed unmatched. This CDR3 comprises 15 residues. Germline V CDR1 and CDR2: MNHNS, SASEGT. Written as DNA, the CDR3 is TGTGCCAGCAGCTCGCCAGGGGGCCCCTACAATGAGCAGTTCTTC. It translates to CASSSPGGPYNEQFF.

This rearrangement joins TRBV10-3 to TRBJ2-7; D not resolved. V gave up 0 bases and J gave up 9 bases, with 9 bases separating them. CDR1 is ENHRY, CDR2 SYGVKD, per germline. CDR3 length: 12 residues. CDR3 region: CAISESEFAQYF. DNA for the CDR3: TGTGCCATCAGTGAGTCAGAGTTTGCGCAGTACTTC.

The chain recombines TRBV20-1 with TRBJ2-1; D unresolved. CDR1 and CDR2 from the germline V gene are DFQATT and SNEGSKA (reference sequence). The CDR3 loop spans 14 amino acids. The germline V and J ends were trimmed by 0 bases and 10 bases, with 16 bases remaining between them. The CDR3 nucleotides are TGCAGTGCTAGAGATCAGATAAGCATAAGGGAGCAGTTCTTC. Its translation: CSARDQISIREQFF.

The gene calls are TRBV27 and TRBJ2-1; D remains ambiguous. V lost 5 bases and J 0 bases, leaving 20 bases between the germline ends. Germline-derived CDR1 and CDR2 are MNHEY and SMNVEV (reference sequence). CDR3 length: 18 amino acids. The DNA of the CDR3 is TGTGCCAGCAGTCCCTATGGTCGTGGGCGAAGCTCCTACAATGAGCAGTTCTTC. Its translation: CASSPYGRGRSSYNEQFF.

This clonotype was observed a few times. Written as DNA, the CDR3 is TGTGCCAGCAGCGCAGCGGGGGGGGCAGAGACCCAGTACTTC. Protein product: CASSAAGGAETQYF. The V and J genes are TRBV7-2 and TRBJ2-5; 10 positions match TRBD2. The V and J ends lost 5 bases and 4 bases, in that order; junction bases with no gene match: 4. Looked up from germline, CDR1 is SGHTA and CDR2 is FQGNSA. The CDR3 totals 14 residues.

This chain links TRBV7-2 with TRBJ2-5; unclear D gene. Germline V lookup: CDR1 SGHTA, CDR2 FQGNSA. V gave up 0 bases and J gave up 4 bases, with 15 bases separating them. This CDR3 is 16 amino acids long. The CDR3 reads CASSLAVLALGETQYF. Written as DNA, the CDR3 is TGTGCCAGCAGCTTAGCAGTATTAGCCCTGGGAGAGACCCAGTACTTC. The full variable domain, completed using reference TRBV7-2 and TRBJ2-5, is GAGVSQSPSNKVTEKGKDVELRCDPISGHTALYWYRQSLGQGLEFLIYFQGNSAPDKSGLPSDRFSAERTGGSVSTLTIQRTQQEDSAVYLCASSLAVLALGETQYFGPGTRLLVL.

This clonotype was recorded a few times. This chain links TRBV7-2 with TRBJ2-1; TRBD1 agrees at 8 bases. The junction had 3 bases not matched to a gene; V was cut back by 1 base and J by 4 bases. Germline-derived CDR1 and CDR2 are SGHTA and FQGNSA. This CDR3 contains 15 residues. CDR3 sequence reads: CASSLDRQGYNEQFF. CDR3 DNA: TGTGCCAGCAGCTTAGACCGACAGGGGTACAATGAGCAGTTCTTC.

The V call is TRBV5-5, the J call TRBJ2-7; D gene unclear. V shed 7 bases and J shed 7 bases, with 18 bases lying between them. Germline assignment: CDR1 SGHKS and CDR2 YYEKEE (reference sequence). The CDR3 extends over 13 amino acids. The DNA of the CDR3 is TGTGCCAGCGGTGCTCCGGACGGCAATGAGCAGTACTTC. It yields the protein CASGAPDGNEQYF.